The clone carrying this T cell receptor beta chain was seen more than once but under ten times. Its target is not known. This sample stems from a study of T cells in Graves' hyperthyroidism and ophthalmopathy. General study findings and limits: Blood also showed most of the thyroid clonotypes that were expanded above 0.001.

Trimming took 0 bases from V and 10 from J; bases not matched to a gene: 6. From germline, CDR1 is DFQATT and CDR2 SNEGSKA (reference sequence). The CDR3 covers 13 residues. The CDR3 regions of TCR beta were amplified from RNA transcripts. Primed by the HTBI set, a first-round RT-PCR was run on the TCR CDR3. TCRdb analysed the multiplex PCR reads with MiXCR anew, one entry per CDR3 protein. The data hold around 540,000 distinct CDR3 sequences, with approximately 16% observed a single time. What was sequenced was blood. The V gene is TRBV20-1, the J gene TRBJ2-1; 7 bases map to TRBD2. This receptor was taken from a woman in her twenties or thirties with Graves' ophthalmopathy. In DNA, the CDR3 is TGCAGTGCTAGAGAGGGAACAGCGGGAGAGCAGTTCTTC. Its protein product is CSAREGTAGEQFF.